A single sample gave rise to the 21 T cell receptor beta chains below, sequenced in a study of T-cell reconstitution after alpha-beta-depleted transplantation in children. Unique molecular identifiers were incorporated when the TCRbeta library was constructed. TCRdb re-analysed the PCR reads in MiXCR, keeping a single row per CDR3 protein. The sample lists about 300,000 distinct CDR3 sequences; around 10% were seen once. The input for sequencing was PBMCs, taken before TCRalphabeta/CD19-depleted stem cell transplant. Source of these receptors: a boy under two years old with acute myeloid leukemia, due to receive a stem cell transplant.

In its sample, this clonotype was seen many times. The chain employs TRBV7-2 and TRBJ2-3, with D tentatively TRBD2 (7 bases). Deletions cut 1 base from V and 8 bases from J, with 16 bases between. This CDR3 has 15 residues. Germline V gene lookup returns CDR1 SGHTA and CDR2 FQGNSA. Here the CDR3 reads CASSLGVGGGGTQYF. CDR3 coding DNA: TGTGCCAGCAGCTTAGGAGTGGGAGGGGGGGGTACGCAGTATTTT.

This clonotype was detected ten times or more. The DNA of the CDR3 is TGCGCCAGCACCCCAGCGGGAGGGCCCTCCTACGAGCAGTACTTC. This codes for CASTPAGGPSYEQYF. The rearrangement links TRBV5-1 to TRBJ2-7; 10 bases align to TRBD2. CDR3 length equals 15 residues. Trimming cost V 6 bases and J 0 bases; bases outside gene matches: 6. Germline V gives CDR1 SGHRS, CDR2 YFSETQ.

The chain employs TRBV7-2 and TRBJ2-1, with 7 bases that match TRBD2. The CDR3 loop spans 15 amino acids. V shed 1 base and J 7 bases; nucleotides not matched to a gene: 7. The germline CDR1 and CDR2 sequences are SGHTA and FQGNSA. CDR3 region: CASSLGAGVDNEQFF. The CDR3 DNA reads TGTGCCAGCAGCTTAGGGGCGGGGGTGGATAATGAGCAGTTCTTC.

A remark on this clonotype: A read error may explain this, as a much larger clone is one base away. No conserved phenylalanine or tryptophan ends this CDR3, so it is likely a read error. The rearrangement uses TRBV12-3 or TRBV12-4 and TRBJ2-3; a possible D gene is TRBD1 (6 bases). V was pared by 2 bases and J by 2 bases, with 11 bases between. The CDR3 covers 15 residues. As DNA, the CDR3 is TGTGCCAGCAGTTTATACAGGGCCCACACAGATACGCAGTATTAT. It translates to CASSLYRAHTDTQYY.

This clonotype was seen ten or more times. The chain recombines TRBV7-3 with TRBJ2-3; TRBD2 matches 7 bases. V trimming: 4 bases; J trimming: 0 bases; junction bases outside the gene matches: 4. The CDR3 loop spans 15 amino acids. Germline CDR1 SGHTA, CDR2 FQGTGA. This CDR3 is CASSSLAASTDTQYF. The CDR3 DNA is TGTGCCAGCAGCTCCCTAGCGGCTAGCACAGATACGCAGTATTTT.

This clonotype has at least ten counts. The V gene is TRBV29-1, the J gene TRBJ2-7, with 10 bases fitting TRBD2. With 2 bases clipped from V and 6 bases from J, the junction kept 4 bases outside the gene matches. Germline CDR1 and CDR2: SQVTM and ANQGSEA. The CDR3 sequence is 13 residues long. The CDR3: CSVEQSSGSEQYF. The CDR3 DNA reads as TGCAGCGTTGAACAATCTAGCGGGAGCGAGCAGTACTTC.

Ten or more counts support this clonotype. V gene TRBV6-5 combines with J gene TRBJ2-3; 12 bases map to TRBD2. Per germline, CDR1 MNHEY and CDR2 SVGAGI. V shed 8 bases, J shed 10 bases, and the junction held 13 bases outside the gene matches. This CDR3 is 15 amino acids long. The CDR3 sequence is CASLGSGLAGFAQYF. The CDR3 nucleotides are TGTGCCAGCCTTGGTTCGGGACTAGCGGGTTTCGCGCAGTATTTT.

Many counts were recorded for this clonotype. The chain has TRBV7-9 and TRBJ2-5, with 7 nucleotides matching TRBD1. CDR1 is SEHNR and CDR2 is FQNEAQ in the germline V gene (reference sequence). V shed 4 bases, J shed 1 base, and the junction held 6 bases outside the gene matches. The length of the CDR3 is 15 residues. CDR3 amino acids: CASSSSGTVQETQYF. The CDR3 DNA is TGTGCCAGCAGCTCCTCCGGGACAGTCCAAGAGACCCAGTACTTC.

In its sample, this clonotype was seen many times. The rearrangement links TRBV18 to TRBJ2-1; D possibly corresponds to TRBD1 (6 bases). V was cut by 10 bases and J by 6 bases, with 19 bases left in between. The CDR3 has 14 residues. CDR1 and CDR2 from the germline V gene are KGHSH and LQKENI. DNA of the CDR3: TGTGCCACCCACTTTCAGACAGGTTTCAATGAGCAGTTCTTC. Its translation is CATHFQTGFNEQFF.

The chain recombines TRBV4-1 with TRBJ2-4; 7 bases map to TRBD1. The germline CDR1 and CDR2 sequences are MGHRA and YSYEKL. The V and J ends lost 6 bases and 1 base, in that order; junction bases with no gene match: 9. The CDR3 length is 16 residues. The CDR3 protein is CASSRPGQPAKNIQYF. The CDR3 nucleotides read TGCGCCAGCAGTCGACCGGGACAGCCGGCCAAAAACATTCAGTACTTC.

This clonotype was picked up many times. The chain employs TRBV10-3 and TRBJ2-7, with 9 bases that match TRBD1. Per germline, CDR1 ENHRY and CDR2 SYGVKD. Germline trimming cut 4 bases from V and 4 bases from J; bases unmatched to any gene: 11. The CDR3 is made up of 16 amino acids. The CDR3 reads CAISGGDRERPYEQYF. CDR3 nucleotide sequence: TGTGCCATCAGTGGAGGGGACAGGGAAAGGCCTTACGAGCAGTACTTC.

A remark on this clonotype: At one end the junction does not follow the germline gene, possibly because of a read error. The chain employs TRBV3-1 and TRBJ2-7, with TRBD1 matching over 8 bases. Germline V CDR1 and CDR2: LGHDT, YNNKEL (reference sequence). The CDR3 spans 16 residues. As DNA, the CDR3 is TGTGCCAGCAGCCCCGGACAGGGTGTGATAAGCTACGAGCAGAACTTC. Amino acids: CASSPGQGVISYEQNF.

The table lists this clonotype with many counts. The V gene is TRBV12-3 or TRBV12-4, the J gene TRBJ2-5; D unclear. Trimming stripped 4 bases from V and 5 bases from J, with 17 bases between. The CDR3 consists of 15 residues. CDR3 loop: CASSSSSVKTETQYF. For the CDR3, the DNA is TGTGCCAGCAGTTCGTCCTCGGTCAAAACGGAGACCCAGTACTTC.

This clonotype has more than one count but fewer than ten. The CDR3 coding sequence is TGTGCCAGCAGCTTAGCCTACAGGCCAATTCAGACATACGAGCAGTACTTC. Translating gives CASSLAYRPIQTYEQYF. The chain is built from TRBV7-2 and TRBJ2-7; TRBD1 is a possible D gene (5 bases). Deletions cut 0 bases from V and 4 bases from J, with 19 bases between. CDR3 length: 17 amino acids. CDR1 and CDR2 (germline): SGHTA, FQGNSA.

This clonotype has only a few counts. This chain links TRBV11-2 with TRBJ1-5; maybe TRBD1 (5 bases). Germline-derived CDR1 and CDR2 are SGHAT and FQNNGV. This CDR3 spans 13 amino acids. V gave up 3 bases and J gave up 5 bases, with 8 bases separating them. DNA for the CDR3: TGTGCCAGCAGCTTCATGGGGGATCAGCCCCAGCATTTT. It translates to CASSFMGDQPQHF.

Many counts were recorded for this clonotype. The chain couples TRBV25-1 to TRBJ2-7; D is unresolved. The germline gives CDR1 MGHDK, CDR2 SYGVNS. Trimming stripped 6 bases from V and 3 bases from J, with 27 bases between. The CDR3 is 18 residues long. The CDR3 loop reads CASSGSTVESTFFYEQYF. Here the CDR3 DNA reads TGTGCCAGCAGCGGTTCTACTGTGGAAAGTACGTTCTTCTACGAGCAGTACTTC.

This chain joins TRBV20-1 and TRBJ1-5; D is possibly TRBD1 (6 bases). This CDR3 region has 15 residues. Germline lookup yields CDR1 DFQATT and CDR2 SNEGSKA (reference sequence). Trimming removed 0 bases at V and 5 bases at J, with 14 bases between. The CDR3 protein is CSARDRDRRDQPQHF. CDR3 DNA: TGCAGTGCTAGAGATAGAGACAGGAGAGATCAGCCCCAGCATTTT.

This clonotype was seen a handful of times. The genes are TRBV5-1 and TRBJ2-7; D is possibly TRBD1 (5 bases). The CDR3 sequence is 17 residues long. The germline CDR1 and CDR2 sequences are SGHRS and YFSETQ. Trimming shortened V by 1 base and J by 1 base, and 18 bases separated the two germline ends. The CDR3 protein is CASSLSHRTILSYEQYF. The CDR3 nucleotides are TGCGCCAGCAGCTTGAGCCATCGGACAATCCTTTCCTACGAGCAGTACTTC.

The V and J genes are TRBV24-1 and TRBJ1-5; no reliable D call. This CDR3 comprises 13 residues. The V end was cut by 3 bases, the J end by 11 bases, with 13 bases between. The germline gives CDR1 KGHDR, CDR2 SFDVKD. The chain's CDR3 is CATSDPGSPAQHF. CDR3 bases: TGTGCCACCAGTGATCCGGGTTCCCCGGCCCAGCATTTT.

This clonotype occurred a few times. This chain joins TRBV28 and TRBJ2-7; possibly TRBD1 for D (5 bases). This CDR3 region has 16 residues. Trimming pared 3 bases from V and 2 bases from J, leaving 17 bases between. Germline V CDR1 and CDR2: MDHEN, SYDVKM. CDR3 in DNA: TGTGCCAGCAGTTTGGTACAAGGGGCAGGTCCCTACGAGCAGTACTTC. This codes for CASSLVQGAGPYEQYF. Full variable domain (rest looked up from reference TRBV28 and TRBJ2-7): DVKVTQSSRYLVKRTGEKVFLECVQDMDHENMFWYRQDPGLGLRLIYFSYDVKMKEKGDIPEGYSVSREKKERFSLILESASTNQTSMYLCASSLVQGAGPYEQYFGPGTRLTVT.

At least ten counts were recorded for this clonotype. CDR3 in amino acids: CASSLAGTKPQETQYF. CDR3 sequence (DNA): TGTGCCAGCAGCTTAGCAGGGACCAAGCCTCAAGAGACCCAGTACTTC. The gene calls are TRBV7-2 and TRBJ2-5, with D perhaps given as TRBD1 or TRBD2 (5 bases each). The CDR3 spans 16 residues. Between the trimmed V and J ends, which lost 0 bases and 2 bases, there was a span of 13 bases. Germline assignment: CDR1 SGHTA and CDR2 FQGNSA. Looking up the rest from reference TRBV7-2 and TRBJ2-5 gives the full variable domain: GAGVSQSPSNKVTEKGKDVELRCDPISGHTALYWYRQSLGQGLEFLIYFQGNSAPDKSGLPSDRFSAERTGGSVSTLTIQRTQQEDSAVYLCASSLAGTKPQETQYFGPGTRLLVL.